This T cell receptor beta chain appears in the sequencing data of a study of cytomegalovirus exposure and HLA in healthy donors. Germline CDR1 reads LNHDA; CDR2 reads SQIVND (reference sequence). V lost 9 bases to trimming and J lost 1 base, with 4 bases between them. This CDR3 has 10 residues. This clone was observed once. PCR involved 60 Vbeta and 13 Jbeta primers. Using immunoSEQ multiplex PCR, the repertoire was profiled, and TCRdb retains in-frame clones only, with some absent. The table shows about 130,000 clones, with 75% occurring only once. The gene calls are TRBV19 and TRBJ2-7; D is undetermined. This clonotype was sampled from a man aged 30 to 45 in good health and CMV-seronegative. Sample: PBMCs. The CDR3 bases are TGTGCCAGCGGTTCCTACGAGCAGTACTTC. It yields the protein CASGSYEQYF.